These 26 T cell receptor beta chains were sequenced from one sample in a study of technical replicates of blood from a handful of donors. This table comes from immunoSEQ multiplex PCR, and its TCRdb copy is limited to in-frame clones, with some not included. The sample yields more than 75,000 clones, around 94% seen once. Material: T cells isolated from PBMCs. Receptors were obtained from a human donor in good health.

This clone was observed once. CDR3 in amino acids: CASSLNRAEYEQYF. CDR3 nucleotides: TGTGCCAGCAGCTTGAACAGGGCAGAGTACGAGCAGTACTTC. V and J are TRBV5-5 and TRBJ2-7; D is possibly TRBD1 (6 bases). The V end was cut by 1 base, the J end by 4 bases, with 12 bases between. CDR3 length equals 14 residues. In germline, CDR1 is SGHKS, CDR2 YYEKEE (reference sequence).

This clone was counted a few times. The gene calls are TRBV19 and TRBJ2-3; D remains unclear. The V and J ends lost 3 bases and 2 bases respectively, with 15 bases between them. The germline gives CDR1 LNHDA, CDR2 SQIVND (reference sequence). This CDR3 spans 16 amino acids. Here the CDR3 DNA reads TGTGCCAGTAGTATCCAAGTTAAGCGCCCCACAGATACGCAGTATTTT. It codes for CASSIQVKRPTDTQYF.

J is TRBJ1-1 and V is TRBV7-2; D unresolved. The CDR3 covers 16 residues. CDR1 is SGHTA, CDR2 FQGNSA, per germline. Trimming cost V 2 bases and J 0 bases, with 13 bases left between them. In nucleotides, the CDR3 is TGTGCCAGCAGCTTAAGACCGGGTTCTATGAACACTGAAGCTTTCTTT. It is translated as CASSLRPGSMNTEAFF.

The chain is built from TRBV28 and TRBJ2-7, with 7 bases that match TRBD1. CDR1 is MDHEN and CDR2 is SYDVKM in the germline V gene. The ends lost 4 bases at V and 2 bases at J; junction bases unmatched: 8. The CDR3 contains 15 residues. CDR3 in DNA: TGTGCCAGCAGTTCCCCCGACAGGGAGACCTACGAGCAGTACTTC. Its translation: CASSSPDRETYEQYF. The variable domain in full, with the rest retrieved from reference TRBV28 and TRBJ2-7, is DVKVTQSSRYLVKRTGEKVFLECVQDMDHENMFWYRQDPGLGLRLIYFSYDVKMKEKGDIPEGYSVSREKKERFSLILESASTNQTSMYLCASSSPDRETYEQYFGPGTRLTVT.

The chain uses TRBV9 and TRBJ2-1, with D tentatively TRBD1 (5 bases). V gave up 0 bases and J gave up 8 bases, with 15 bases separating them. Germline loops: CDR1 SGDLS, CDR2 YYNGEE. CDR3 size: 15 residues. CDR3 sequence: CASSVGSDQGYEQFF. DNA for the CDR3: TGTGCCAGCAGCGTAGGCTCCGATCAGGGCTATGAGCAGTTCTTC.

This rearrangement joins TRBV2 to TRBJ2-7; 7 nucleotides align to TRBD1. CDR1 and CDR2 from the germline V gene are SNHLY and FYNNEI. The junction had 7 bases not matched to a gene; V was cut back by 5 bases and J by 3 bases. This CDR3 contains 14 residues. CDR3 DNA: TGTGCCAGCAGTCCCGACAGGGCTCTCTACGAGCAGTACTTC. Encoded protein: CASSPDRALYEQYF.

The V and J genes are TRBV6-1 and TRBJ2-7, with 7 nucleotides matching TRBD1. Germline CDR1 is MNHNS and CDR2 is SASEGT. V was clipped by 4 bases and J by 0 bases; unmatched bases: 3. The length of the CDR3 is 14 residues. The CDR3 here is CASSGQGYSYEQYF. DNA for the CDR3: TGTGCCAGCAGTGGACAGGGCTACTCCTACGAGCAGTACTTC.

CDR3 amino acids: CASSQELVLNTEAFF. CDR3 in DNA: TGTGCCAGCAGTCAAGAGTTAGTTTTGAACACTGAAGCTTTCTTT. The chain employs TRBV28 and TRBJ1-1; D is ambiguous. Germline CDR1 and CDR2: MDHEN and SYDVKM. There are 15 residues in the CDR3. V gave up 5 bases and J gave up 0 bases, with 13 bases separating them.

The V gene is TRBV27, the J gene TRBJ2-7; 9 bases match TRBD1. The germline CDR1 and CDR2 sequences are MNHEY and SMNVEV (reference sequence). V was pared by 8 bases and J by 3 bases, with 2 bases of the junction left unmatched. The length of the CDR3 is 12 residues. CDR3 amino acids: CASGGQGYEQYF. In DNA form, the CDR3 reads TGTGCCAGCGGGGGACAGGGCTACGAGCAGTACTTC.

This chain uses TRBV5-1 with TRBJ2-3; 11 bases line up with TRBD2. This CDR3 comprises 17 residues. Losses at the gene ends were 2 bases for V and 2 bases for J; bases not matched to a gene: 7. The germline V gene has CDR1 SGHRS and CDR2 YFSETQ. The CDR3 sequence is CASSFTSGSPITDTQYF. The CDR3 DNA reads TGCGCCAGCAGCTTCACTAGCGGGAGCCCGATCACAGATACGCAGTATTTT.

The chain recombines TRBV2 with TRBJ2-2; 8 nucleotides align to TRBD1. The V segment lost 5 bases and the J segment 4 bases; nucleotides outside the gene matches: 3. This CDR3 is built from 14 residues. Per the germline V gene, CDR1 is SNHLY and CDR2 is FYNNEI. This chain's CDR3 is CASSSDRGTGELFF. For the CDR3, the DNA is TGTGCCAGCAGTAGTGACAGGGGCACCGGGGAGCTGTTTTTT.

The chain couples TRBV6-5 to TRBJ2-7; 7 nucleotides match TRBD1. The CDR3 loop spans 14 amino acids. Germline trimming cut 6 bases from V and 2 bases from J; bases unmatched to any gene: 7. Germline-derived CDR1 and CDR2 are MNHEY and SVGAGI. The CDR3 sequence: CASSQDRFPYEQYF. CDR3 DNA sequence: TGTGCCAGCAGCCAGGACAGGTTTCCCTACGAGCAGTACTTC.

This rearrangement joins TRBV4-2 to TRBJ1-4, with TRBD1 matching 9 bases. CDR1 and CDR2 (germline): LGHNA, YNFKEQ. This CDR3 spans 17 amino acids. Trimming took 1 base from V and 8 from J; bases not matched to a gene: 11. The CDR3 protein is CASSQGLPQGAVEKLFF. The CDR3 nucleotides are TGTGCCAGCAGCCAAGGGCTGCCACAGGGGGCAGTAGAAAAACTGTTTTTT.

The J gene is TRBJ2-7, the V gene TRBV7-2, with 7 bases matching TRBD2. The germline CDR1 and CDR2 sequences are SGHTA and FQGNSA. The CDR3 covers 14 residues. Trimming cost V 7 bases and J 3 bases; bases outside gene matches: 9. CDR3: CASTRERNIYEQYF. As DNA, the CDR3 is TGTGCCAGCACGCGGGAGCGGAATATCTACGAGCAGTACTTC.

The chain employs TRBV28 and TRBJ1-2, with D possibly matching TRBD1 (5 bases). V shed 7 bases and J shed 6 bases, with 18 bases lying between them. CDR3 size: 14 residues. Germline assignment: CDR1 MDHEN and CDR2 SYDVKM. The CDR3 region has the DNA TGTGCCAGCATCTGGACGGAGGGGAGGGATGGCTACACCTTC. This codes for CASIWTEGRDGYTF.

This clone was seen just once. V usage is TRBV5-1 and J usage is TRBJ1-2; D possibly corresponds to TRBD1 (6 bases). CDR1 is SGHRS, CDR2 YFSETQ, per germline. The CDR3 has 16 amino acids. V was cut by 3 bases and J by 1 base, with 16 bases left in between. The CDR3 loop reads CASSSETGLFNYGYTF. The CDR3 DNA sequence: TGCGCCAGCAGCTCCGAGACAGGCCTGTTTAACTATGGCTACACCTTC.

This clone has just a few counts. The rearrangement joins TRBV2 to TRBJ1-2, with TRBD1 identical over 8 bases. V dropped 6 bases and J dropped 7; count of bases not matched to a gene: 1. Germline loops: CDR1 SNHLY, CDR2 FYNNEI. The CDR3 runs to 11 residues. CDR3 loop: CASRDRVGYTF. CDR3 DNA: TGTGCCAGCAGGGACAGGGTTGGCTACACCTTC.

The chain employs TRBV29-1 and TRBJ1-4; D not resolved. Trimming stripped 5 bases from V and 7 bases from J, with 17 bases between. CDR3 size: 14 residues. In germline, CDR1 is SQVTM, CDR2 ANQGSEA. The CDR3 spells CSVLSPLSSEKLFF. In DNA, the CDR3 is TGCAGCGTTCTTTCCCCATTATCGAGTGAAAAACTGTTTTTT.

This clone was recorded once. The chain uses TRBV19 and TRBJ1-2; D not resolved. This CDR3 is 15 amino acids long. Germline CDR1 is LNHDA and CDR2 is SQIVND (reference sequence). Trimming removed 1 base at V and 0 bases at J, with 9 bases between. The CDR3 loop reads CASSIVLETNYGYTF. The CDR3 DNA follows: TGTGCCAGTAGTATAGTGCTCGAGACTAACTATGGCTACACCTTC.

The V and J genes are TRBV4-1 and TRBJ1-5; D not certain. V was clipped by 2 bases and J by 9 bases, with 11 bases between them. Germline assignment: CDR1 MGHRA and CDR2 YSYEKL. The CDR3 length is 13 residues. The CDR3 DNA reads TGCGCCAGCAGCCAAACAGATCGTTGGCCCCAGCATTTT. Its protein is CASSQTDRWPQHF.

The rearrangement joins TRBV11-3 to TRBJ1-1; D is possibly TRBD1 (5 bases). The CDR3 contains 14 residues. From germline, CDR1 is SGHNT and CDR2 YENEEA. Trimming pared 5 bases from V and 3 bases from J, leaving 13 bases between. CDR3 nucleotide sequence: TGTGCCAGCAGCACCCGGGGGACTTACACTGAAGCTTTCTTT. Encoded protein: CASSTRGTYTEAFF.

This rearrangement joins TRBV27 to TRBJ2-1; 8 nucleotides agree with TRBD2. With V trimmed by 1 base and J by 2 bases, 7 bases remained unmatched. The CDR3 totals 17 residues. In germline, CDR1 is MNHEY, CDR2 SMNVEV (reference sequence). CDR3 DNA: TGTGCCAGCAGTTTATTGCTTAGCGGGACGACCTACAATGAGCAGTTCTTC. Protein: CASSLLLSGTTYNEQFF.

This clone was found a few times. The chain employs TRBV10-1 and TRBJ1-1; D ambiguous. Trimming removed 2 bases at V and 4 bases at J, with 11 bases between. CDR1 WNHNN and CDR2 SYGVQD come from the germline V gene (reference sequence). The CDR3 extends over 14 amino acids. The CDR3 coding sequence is TGCGCCAGCAGTGAGGTGTTAGGGAGCACTGAAGCTTTCTTT. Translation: CASSEVLGSTEAFF.

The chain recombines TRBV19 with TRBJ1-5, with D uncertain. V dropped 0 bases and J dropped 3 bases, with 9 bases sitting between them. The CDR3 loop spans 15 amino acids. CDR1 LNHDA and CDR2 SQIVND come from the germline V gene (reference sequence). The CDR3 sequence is CASSIDLDINQPQHF. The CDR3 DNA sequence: TGTGCCAGTAGTATAGATCTCGACATCAATCAGCCCCAGCATTTT. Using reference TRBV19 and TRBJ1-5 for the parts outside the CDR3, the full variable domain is DGGITQSPKYLFRKEGQNVTLSCEQNLNHDAMYWYRQDPGQGLRLIYYSQIVNDFQKGDIAEGYSVSREKKESFPLTVTSAQKNPTAFYLCASSIDLDINQPQHFGDGTRLSIL.

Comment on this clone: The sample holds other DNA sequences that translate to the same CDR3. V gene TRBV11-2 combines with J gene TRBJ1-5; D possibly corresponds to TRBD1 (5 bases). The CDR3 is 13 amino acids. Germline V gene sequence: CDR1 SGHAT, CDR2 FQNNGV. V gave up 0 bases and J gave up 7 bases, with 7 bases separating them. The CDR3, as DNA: TGTGCCAGCAGCTTAGATCGGGGGCAGCCCCAGCATTTT. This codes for CASSLDRGQPQHF.

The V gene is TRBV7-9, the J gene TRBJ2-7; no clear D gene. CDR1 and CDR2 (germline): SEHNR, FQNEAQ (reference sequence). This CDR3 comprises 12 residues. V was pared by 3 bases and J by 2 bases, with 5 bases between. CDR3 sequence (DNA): TGTGCCAGCAGCTTTATAACCTACGAGCAGTACTTC. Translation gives CASSFITYEQYF.